One and the same sample provided the 21 T cell receptor beta chains below, sequenced in a study of control samples from healthy donors and cancer patients. Sequencing was performed with immunoSEQ multiplex PCR; in TCRdb, only in-frame clones are kept and a portion is missing. The sample has under 65,000 clones, less than 95% seen once. The material sequenced was PBMCs. These receptor sequences come from a man younger than 40 with colorectal cancer.

The chain has TRBV5-4 and TRBJ2-2; 9 bases are a match to TRBD1. The length of the CDR3 is 15 residues. Germline V CDR1 and CDR2: SGHNT, YYREEE (reference sequence). After removal of 3 bases from V and 6 bases from J, the junction contained 6 bases not matched to a gene. CDR3 nucleotide sequence: TGTGCCAGCAGCTCACAGGGGGCGTCGGCCGGGGAGCTGTTTTTT. It is translated as CASSSQGASAGELFF.

The V and J genes are TRBV5-1 and TRBJ1-4; D remains unclear. The CDR3 is 10 residues long. V was trimmed by 6 bases and J by 6 bases, leaving 3 bases between them. Germline CDR1 SGHRS, CDR2 YFSETQ. CDR3 residues: CASTYEKLFF. The CDR3 region has the DNA TGCGCCAGCACCTATGAAAAACTGTTTTTT.

The genes are TRBV19 and TRBJ2-2; D unclear. V dropped 2 bases and J dropped 0 bases, with 7 bases sitting between them. The germline V gene has CDR1 LNHDA and CDR2 SQIVND (reference sequence). The CDR3 length is 15 residues. CDR3 coding DNA: TGTGCCAGTAGTATAAAACACTCGAACACCGGGGAGCTGTTTTTT. Its translation is CASSIKHSNTGELFF.

The chain carries TRBV6-1 and TRBJ1-1; 11 bases are a match to TRBD1. The germline CDR1 and CDR2 sequences are MNHNS and SASEGT. The CDR3 has 17 amino acids. Trimming cost V 0 bases and J 5 bases; bases outside gene matches: 8. The CDR3 DNA reads as TGTGCCAGCAGTGAAGCGCTAGGACAGGGGGCGCGTACTGAAGCTTTCTTT. This sequence encodes CASSEALGQGARTEAFF.

V is TRBV12-5 and J is TRBJ1-1; no clear D gene. The V gene's germline CDR1 is LGHNT and CDR2 FRNRAP. V shed 2 bases and J shed 4 bases, with 8 bases lying between them. The CDR3 covers 13 residues. This CDR3 reads CASGLLGRTEAFF. The CDR3 nucleotides read TGTGCTAGTGGTTTGTTAGGCCGCACTGAAGCTTTCTTT.

The chain has TRBV5-4 and TRBJ1-1; maybe TRBD1 (6 bases). V dropped 3 bases and J dropped 6 bases, with 15 bases sitting between them. Germline CDR1 SGHNT, CDR2 YYREEE (reference sequence). This CDR3 contains 14 residues. The DNA of the CDR3 is TGTGCCAGCAGCTCCCCCGACAGGTTCGCTGAAGCTTTCTTT. Its protein is CASSSPDRFAEAFF.

V usage is TRBV14 and J usage is TRBJ2-2, with 10 bases fitting TRBD1. CDR3 length equals 16 residues. Looked up from germline, CDR1 is SGHDN and CDR2 is FVKESK. V trimming: 3 bases; J trimming: 0 bases; junction bases outside the gene matches: 1. In DNA, the CDR3 is TGTGCCAGCAGCCAGACAGGGGGCGCGAACACCGGGGAGCTGTTTTTT. It encodes CASSQTGGANTGELFF.

The V and J genes are TRBV10-2 and TRBJ2-2; D gene ambiguous. V was clipped by 7 bases and J by 1 base, with 10 bases between them. Germline CDR1 is WSHSY and CDR2 is SAAADI. CDR3 length equals 14 residues. The CDR3 loop reads CASKASRNTGELFF. CDR3 DNA sequence: TGCGCCAGCAAAGCCTCACGGAACACCGGGGAGCTGTTTTTT.

J is TRBJ2-2 and V is TRBV4-1, with D perhaps given as TRBD1 or TRBD2 (6 bases each). Per germline, CDR1 MGHRA and CDR2 YSYEKL. Trimming stripped 1 base from V and 1 base from J, with 22 bases between. The CDR3 length is 20 residues. CDR3 loop: CASSQAVWGWGAGNTGELFF. Here the CDR3 DNA reads TGCGCCAGCAGCCAAGCAGTATGGGGGTGGGGGGCAGGGAACACCGGGGAGCTGTTTTTT.

The chain's CDR3 is CASSLVQGYYGYTF. The CDR3 nucleotides read TGTGCCAGCAGCTTGGTTCAGGGGTACTATGGCTACACCTTC. The rearrangement uses TRBV5-6 and TRBJ1-2; the D gene is possibly TRBD1 (6 bases). Germline lookup yields CDR1 SGHDT and CDR2 YYEEEE. With 0 bases removed from V and 3 bases from J, the gap between germline ends came to 9 bases. This CDR3 has 14 residues.

The table lists this clone with a few counts. V and J are TRBV19 and TRBJ1-5; D is perhaps TRBD1 (6 bases). CDR3 size: 16 residues. Trimming stripped 4 bases from V and 0 bases from J, with 13 bases between. From germline, CDR1 is LNHDA and CDR2 SQIVND (reference sequence). The CDR3 DNA follows: TGTGCCAGTAGTAACACGCGACAGGATAGCAATCAGCCCCAGCATTTT. Translated, it gives CASSNTRQDSNQPQHF.

The CDR3 loop is CASSPHQVGKTQYF. The CDR3 nucleotides are TGTGCCAGCAGCCCCCACCAGGTGGGAAAGACCCAGTACTTC. The V and J genes are TRBV7-2 and TRBJ2-5; D remains ambiguous. Germline CDR1 is SGHTA and CDR2 is FQGNSA. V was clipped by 5 bases and J by 6 bases, with 16 bases between them. This CDR3 has 14 amino acids.

The CDR3 coding sequence is TGTGCCAGCAGCTTATACGGCACAGATACGCAGTATTTT. Protein product: CASSLYGTDTQYF. V and J are TRBV7-9 and TRBJ2-3, with D hard to call. The germline V gene encodes CDR1 SEHNR and CDR2 FQNEAQ (reference sequence). The CDR3 runs 13 residues. V shed 2 bases and J shed 1 base, with 4 bases lying between them.

The CDR3 nucleotides are TGCAGCGCCGGACGGGAAGACCAGTACTTC. This sequence encodes CSAGREDQYF. The rearrangement uses TRBV29-1 and TRBJ2-5, with TRBD2 as a possible D gene (5 bases). CDR3 size: 10 residues. The ends were cut back, 7 bases at V and 10 bases at J, with 13 bases in the middle. The germline CDR1 and CDR2 sequences are SQVTM and ANQGSEA. Looking up the rest from reference TRBV29-1 and TRBJ2-5 gives the full variable domain: SAVISQKPSRDICQRGTSLTIQCQVDSQVTMMFWYRQQPGQSLTLIATANQGSEATYESGFVIDKFPISRPNLTFSTLTVSNMSPEDSSIYLCSAGREDQYFGPGTRLLVL.

This clone was found once. The chain recombines TRBV30 with TRBJ1-6, with 7 bases lining up with TRBD1. The germline CDR1 and CDR2 sequences are GTSNPN and SVGIG (reference sequence). The V and J ends lost 2 bases and 6 bases, in that order; junction bases with no gene match: 1. The CDR3 has 13 amino acids. CDR3 nucleotides: TGTGCCTGGAGTACAGGGGCTAATTCACCCCTCCACTTT. It yields the protein CAWSTGANSPLHF.

J is TRBJ2-2 and V is TRBV9; D is ambiguous. Germline V lookup: CDR1 SGDLS, CDR2 YYNGEE. V was shortened by 4 bases and J by 5 bases, with 12 bases between the two germline ends. This CDR3 is built from 14 residues. The CDR3 protein is CASSPRLRTGELFF. The CDR3 bases are TGTGCCAGCAGCCCCAGACTGAGAACCGGGGAGCTGTTTTTT.

The chain couples TRBV10-3 to TRBJ1-3, with D unclear. From germline, CDR1 is ENHRY and CDR2 SYGVKD. V lost 6 bases, J lost 7 bases, and 13 bases lay in between. The CDR3 sequence is 13 residues long. This CDR3 is CAISVQNTNTIYF. The CDR3 nucleotides read TGTGCCATCAGCGTACAGAATACTAACACCATATATTTT.

V and J are TRBV6-2 or TRBV6-3 and TRBJ2-2, with D possibly matching TRBD1 (6 bases). The CDR3 spans 13 residues. Trimming removed 5 bases at V and 6 bases at J, with 10 bases between. The germline V gene has CDR1 MNHEY and CDR2 SVGEGT. CDR3 region: CASSADSPGELFF. The CDR3 DNA is TGTGCCAGCAGTGCGGACAGCCCCGGGGAGCTGTTTTTT.

The chain uses TRBV19 and TRBJ1-5; TRBD1 might be the D (5 bases). Germline loops: CDR1 LNHDA, CDR2 SQIVND (reference sequence). Trimming removed 4 bases at V and 6 bases at J, with 25 bases between. This CDR3 has 18 amino acids. CDR3 DNA sequence: TGTGCCAGTAGTACCCGGGACCCCTTTTGGGGGAATAGTCAGCCCCAGCATTTT. Its protein is CASSTRDPFWGNSQPQHF.

V usage is TRBV7-2 and J usage is TRBJ2-2, with a possible D match to TRBD1 (6 bases). From germline, CDR1 is SGHTA and CDR2 FQGNSA. V was shortened by 5 bases and J by 1 base, with 11 bases between the two germline ends. The CDR3 is made up of 15 amino acids. In nucleotides, the CDR3 is TGTGCCAGCAGCCTCAACAGGGTGAACACCGGGGAGCTGTTTTTT. Translated: CASSLNRVNTGELFF. Supplemented by reference TRBV7-2 and TRBJ2-2, the full variable domain reads GAGVSQSPSNKVTEKGKDVELRCDPISGHTALYWYRQSLGQGLEFLIYFQGNSAPDKSGLPSDRFSAERTGGSVSTLTIQRTQQEDSAVYLCASSLNRVNTGELFFGEGSRLTVL.

The genes are TRBV6-2 or TRBV6-3 and TRBJ1-5; D is perhaps TRBD1 (6 bases). Trimming cost V 4 bases and J 4 bases, with 17 bases left between them. CDR1 and CDR2 (germline): MNHEY, SVGEGT. CDR3 length: 16 amino acids. CDR3 coding DNA: TGTGCCAGCAGTTCGCGGACGACAGGACCGAATCAGCCCCAGCATTTT. Its translation is CASSSRTTGPNQPQHF.